The next 21 T cell receptor beta chains were all read from a single sample in a study of T cells expressing NK-cell markers. From its re-call of the 5' RACE reads, TCRdb lists each CDR3 protein once, without DNA. The table gives around 550,000 distinct CDR3 sequences; the top ten clones make up around 4% of it. What was sequenced was blood T cells: a sorted CD56 or NKG2C T cell subset, CD4+ or CD8+ T cells, or bulk PBMC T cells (not recorded which). These receptors came from a young man in good health.

The rearrangement links TRBV3-1 to TRBJ2-5; absent DNA, TCRdb's TRBD2 call cannot be checked. The germline V gene encodes CDR1 LGHDT and CDR2 YNNKEL (reference sequence). The CDR3 has 16 residues. The CDR3 sequence: CASSQAGTSGTETQYF.

The chain employs TRBV5-6 and TRBJ1-3. The germline CDR1 and CDR2 sequences are SGHDT and YYEEEE. This CDR3 is 17 amino acids long. CDR3 in amino acids: CASSFSLKRTTGNTIYF.

The CDR3 region is CSALGTDTPYEQYF. The chain combines TRBV20-1 with TRBJ2-7; TCRdb returns TRBD1, unconfirmable since there is no DNA. CDR3 length: 14 amino acids. The germline gives CDR1 DFQATT, CDR2 SNEGSKA (reference sequence).

The genes are TRBV6-5 and TRBJ2-2; TCRdb indicates TRBD1, and absent DNA this call remains unverified. The V gene's germline CDR1 is MNHEY and CDR2 SVGAGI. This CDR3 has 14 amino acids. The CDR3 is CASSYSTLTGELFF.

V gene TRBV12-3 or TRBV12-4 combines with J gene TRBJ2-5. The CDR3 covers 15 residues. The CDR3 sequence is CASSVSGRTWETQYF.

The chain has TRBV14 and TRBJ2-1; TCRdb calls TRBD1, which cannot be checked without DNA. The CDR3 consists of 17 residues. CDR1 is SGHDN, CDR2 FVKESK, per germline. CDR3 in amino acids: CASSQDGQGLPYNEQFF.

The chain uses TRBV27 and TRBJ2-6; TCRdb proposes TRBD1, but this gene call is untestable without DNA. Germline V gene lookup returns CDR1 MNHEY and CDR2 SMNVEV (reference sequence). The CDR3 sequence is 17 residues long. CDR3: CASSGVQGLSGANVLTF.

The chain employs TRBV6-1 and TRBJ2-7; TCRdb designates TRBD2, a call that cannot be tested without DNA. The V gene's germline CDR1 is MNHNS and CDR2 SASEGT. This CDR3 has 16 amino acids. The CDR3 sequence is CASRRASGRGVYEQYF.

The chain has TRBV29-1 and TRBJ1-4. CDR1 is SQVTM, CDR2 ANQGSEA, per germline. The CDR3 totals 12 residues. The CDR3 sequence: CSVVSPHDELFF.

The rearrangement joins TRBV5-6 to TRBJ2-1; TCRdb indicates TRBD2, and absent DNA this call remains unverified. The CDR3 is made up of 13 amino acids. Germline CDR1 and CDR2: SGHDT and YYEEEE. CDR3 sequence reads: CASSTTLAGDPFF.

J is TRBJ2-3 and V is TRBV10-1; the D gene TCRdb calls, TRBD1, cannot be checked with no DNA. The CDR3 extends over 13 amino acids. Germline V CDR1 and CDR2: WNHNN, SYGVQD (reference sequence). The CDR3 loop is CASGPGHTDTQYF.

V is TRBV15 and J is TRBJ2-5; there is no DNA to check the TCRdb D call of TRBD1. Germline assignment: CDR1 LNHNV and CDR2 YYDKDF (reference sequence). The CDR3 covers 17 residues. CDR3 region: CATSSVNTGTGMETQYF.

The V call is TRBV7-2, the J call TRBJ2-3. CDR1 and CDR2 from the germline V gene are SGHTA and FQGNSA. The CDR3 sequence is 12 residues long. The CDR3 loop is CASSLGGSTQYF. Supplemented by reference TRBV7-2 and TRBJ2-3, the full variable domain reads GAGVSQSPSNKVTEKGKDVELRCDPISGHTALYWYRQSLGQGLEFLIYFQGNSAPDKSGLPSDRFSAERTGGSVSTLTIQRTQQEDSAVYLCASSLGGSTQYFGPGTRLTVL.

This chain joins TRBV12-3 or TRBV12-4 and TRBJ2-3; no DNA is available, so the TRBD1 call from TCRdb remains unchecked. CDR3 size: 12 residues. The CDR3 reads CASRKGVDTQYF.

The rearrangement links TRBV29-1 to TRBJ1-5; TCRdb names TRBD1, which stays unverified in the absence of DNA. Germline CDR1 is SQVTM and CDR2 is ANQGSEA. This CDR3 spans 14 amino acids. The CDR3 loop is CSVATGGENQPQHF.

The chain has TRBV6-2 or TRBV6-3 and TRBJ1-1. The CDR3 totals 14 residues. Germline V gene sequence: CDR1 MNHEY, CDR2 SVGEGT. CDR3: CASRPTGLKGEAFF.

The V call is TRBV12-3 or TRBV12-4, the J call TRBJ2-1; checking the TCRdb D call of TRBD2 is not possible without DNA. This CDR3 is built from 14 residues. The CDR3 sequence is CASSLETSVNEQFF.

The CDR3 region is CASSVRDGPIYEQYF. V usage is TRBV6-1 and J usage is TRBJ2-7; the TCRdb call, TRBD1, lacks DNA for checking. CDR1 is MNHNS and CDR2 is SASEGT in the germline V gene. This CDR3 has 15 residues.

V and J are TRBV12-3 or TRBV12-4 and TRBJ1-5; TCRdb reports TRBD1, a call that lacks DNA to check it against. The CDR3 length is 15 residues. The CDR3 is CASSSPDSRNQPQHF.

This chain connects TRBV4-2 to TRBJ2-3; absent DNA, TCRdb's TRBD2 call cannot be checked. Germline V gives CDR1 LGHNA, CDR2 YNFKEQ. The CDR3 contains 17 residues. Here the CDR3 reads CASSPRSRGGSTDTQYF.

The chain carries TRBV4-2 and TRBJ2-5; TCRdb reports TRBD2, a call that lacks DNA to check it against. Germline assignment: CDR1 LGHNA and CDR2 YNFKEQ. The CDR3 has 17 residues. The CDR3 loop reads CASSQSTSGPTQETQYF.